This T cell receptor (beta chain) was profiled in a study of vaccination and CD4 T cells after COVID-19 (dated by TCRdb to 2022 to 2024). Regarding the study in general: Convalescent patients had a positive SARS-CoV-2 result on nasal swab PCR, and of these patients, nine had mild disease and one had severe disease. The convalescent cohort comprised six males and four females, including two Hispanic individuals, seven Caucasians, two Asians and one multiracial person. Each participant got two doses of either the Pfizer-BioNTech BNT162b2 vaccine (n=8) or the Moderna mRNA-1273 vaccine (n=2). Post-COVID blood samples from convalescent patients were collected a median of around 110 days after diagnosis, with a range of roughly 35 to 180 days. The time from the second vaccine dose to post-vaccine blood sampling had a median of roughly 70 days and ranged from roughly 13 to 241 days. For stimulating the cultures, overlapping spike peptide pools were used, derived from SARS-CoV-2 as well as from the common cold coronaviruses HCoV-NL63, HCoV-OC43 and HCoV-229E. In control cultures, a CEFX viral epitope pool was used as positive control, an HIV-1 Nef peptide pool was used as negative control, or no peptide was added. In fewer than 12 COVID-19 convalescent patients and a few infection-naive healthy vaccine recipients, researchers compared the spike-specific CD4+ TCR repertoire from before mRNA vaccination with the repertoire from after. Study-wide conclusions, independent of this receptor: Although the median number of SARS-CoV-2-reactive clonotypes went up from roughly 19 after infection to some 40 after vaccination, the increase was not significant. Among convalescent patients, a median about 86% of the SARS-CoV-2-reactive clones seen after vaccination appeared only after vaccination, which suggests priming specific to the vaccine. In convalescent patients, nearly all vaccine-specific clones (304 of 307) were found to be mono-reactive for SARS-CoV-2 spike rather than cross-reactive with common cold coronaviruses. Only a relatively small number of convalescent patients were included in the study, and early timepoints following natural infection were not analyzed.

Concerning this clonotype: Its antigen target is currently unknown. Base qualities are missing; no much larger clone stands one base away.

The CDR3 numbers 18 residues from cysteine through phenylalanine. Only the CDR3 region is kept as DNA, spanning 54 bases read in frame from base 1. Trimming accounts for 6 bases at V and 0 bases at J, while the number of junction bases matched to no gene is 15. The germline V gene supplies CDR1 ENHRY and CDR2 SYGVKD. Receptor libraries were prepared by PCR. DNA from cultured CD4+ T cells underwent TCR sequencing with the Oncomine TCR Beta short-read assay at the Johns Hopkins FTIC core. The QIAamp micro DNA kit was used to extract genomic DNA from the cultured CD4+ T cells. Oncomine TCR Beta libraries from cultured CD4+ T cells were pooled using unique dual indexes and sequenced on an Illumina iSeq 100. The original methods were these. Non-productive sequences were removed, and CDR3s not starting with C, not ending with F or W, or shorter than 7 amino acids were discarded. Antigen-specific clonotypes were identified using the MANAFEST web application through comparison of peptide-stimulated wells with reference and other culture wells. To be called positive, a clone needed an FDR below 0.05, an odds ratio above 5, and a productive frequency above 0.1% in at least two of three replicate wells. A clonotype was classed as cross-reactive if the clonotype showed significant expansion both in SARS-CoV-2 spike wells and in at least one common cold coronavirus spike condition. Similarity between CDR3 sequences was evaluated in R version 3.6.1 using Levenshtein distances (stringdist) and unrooted phylogenetic trees (ape). The raw public reads went through TCRdb reprocessing: fastp at Q25, MiXCR clone calling, in-frame beta chains kept. A single entry per CDR3 protein holds the most common genes and DNA from its merged rows. These V and J calls are TCRdb output, not the study's own analysis. Within this sample are under 8,000 distinct CDR3 sequences, with less than 75% of them counted one time only. Together, the top ten hold around 30% of the sample.

The treatment or condition label, read with the paper, signifies: approximately 11-day PBMC culture with coronavirus spike peptide pools or control peptides (ViraFEST assay). The ViraFEST assay, used in the study, expanded antigen-specific T cells with peptide pools and then identified the expanded clonotypes through TCR sequencing. The convalescent patients' positive SARS-CoV-2 PCR tests were from March to December 2020, which was before the Alpha, Beta and Delta variants emerged in the United States. Fewer than 2.5 million PBMCs per well were cultured in IMDM with approximately 5.5% human AB serum and roughly 10 IU/ml IL-2, plus 10 ug/ml peptide pools. On days 3 and 7, half of the culture medium was replaced with fresh IL-2-containing medium. Once the cells had been in culture for about 10 days, the EasySep CD4+ T cell isolation kit was used to isolate CD4+ T cells by negative selection. PBMCs were separated from whole blood using Ficoll-Paque Plus gradient centrifugation and then either used fresh or cryopreserved at -140C. Culture conditions were generally each tested in triplicate wells.

Material for sequencing was CD4+ T cells from blood, cultured in vitro. The rearranged chain carries TRBV10-3 and TRBJ1-2; 8 bases in the middle match TRBD1. The receptor comes from a human donor who had recovered from COVID-19. The nucleotides are TGTGCCATCAGGGGGCAAAGCTGGGACAGGCGAGCTAACTATGGCTACACCTTC. This codes for CAIRGQSWDRRANYGYTF.